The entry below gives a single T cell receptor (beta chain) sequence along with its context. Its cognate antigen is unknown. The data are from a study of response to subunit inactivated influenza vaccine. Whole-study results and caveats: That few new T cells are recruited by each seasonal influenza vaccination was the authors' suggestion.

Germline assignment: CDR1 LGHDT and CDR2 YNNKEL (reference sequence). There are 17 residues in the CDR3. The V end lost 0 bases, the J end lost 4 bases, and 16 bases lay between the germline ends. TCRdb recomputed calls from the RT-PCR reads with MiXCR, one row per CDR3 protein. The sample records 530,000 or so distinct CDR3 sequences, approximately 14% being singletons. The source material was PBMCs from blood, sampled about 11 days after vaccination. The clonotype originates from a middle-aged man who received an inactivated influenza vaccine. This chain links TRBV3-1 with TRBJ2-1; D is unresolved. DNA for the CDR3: TGTGCCAGCAGCCAAGAATTTGATGGTCTCGTTTACAATGAGCAGTTCTTC. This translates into CASSQEFDGLVYNEQFF.